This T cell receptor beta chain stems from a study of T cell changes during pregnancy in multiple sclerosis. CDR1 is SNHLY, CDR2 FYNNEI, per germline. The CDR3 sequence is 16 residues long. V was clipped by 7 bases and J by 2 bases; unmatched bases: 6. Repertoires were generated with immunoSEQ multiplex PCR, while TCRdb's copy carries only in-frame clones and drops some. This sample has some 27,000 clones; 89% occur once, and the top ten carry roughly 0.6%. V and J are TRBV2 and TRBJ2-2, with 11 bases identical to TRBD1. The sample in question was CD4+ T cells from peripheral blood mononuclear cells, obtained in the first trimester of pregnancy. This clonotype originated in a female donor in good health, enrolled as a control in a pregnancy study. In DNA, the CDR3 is TGTGCCAGCACCCAGGGACAGGGGGGAAACACCGGGGAGCTGTTTTTT. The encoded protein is CASTQGQGGNTGELFF. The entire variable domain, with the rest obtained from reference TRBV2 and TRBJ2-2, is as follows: EPEVTQTPSHQVTQMGQEVILRCVPISNHLYFYWYRQILGQKVEFLVSFYNNEISEKSEIFDDQFSVERPDGSNFTLKIRSTKLEDSAMYFCASTQGQGGNTGELFFGEGSRLTVL.